Given below is one TCR beta chain in context. Its antigen is still unknown. The data were taken from a study of regulatory T cells in long-lasting Graves disease. Study-level findings and limits: Gene preferences differed: TRBV28, TRBJ1-2, TRBJ2-5 in persistent cases. Only a small sample size was used, which may have cut accuracy.

Trimming left V 6 bases short and J 4 bases short, with 16 bases between. Per germline, CDR1 MNHNS and CDR2 SASEGT. CDR3 length equals 15 residues. Specified time point: newly diagnosed GD, antithyroid drugs for less than 3 months. Generation of the TCR library employed RNA extracted from PBMCs. HTBI primers from iRepertoire and Arm-PCR of CDR3 regions yielded the TCR beta libraries. One entry per CDR3 protein, called by TCRdb with MiXCR from the multiplex PCR reads. The sample includes more than 350,000 distinct CDR3 sequences, under 15% of them seen just once. These data also formed part of another study, on T cells in Graves' hyperthyroidism and ophthalmopathy. That work states: Appearing also in blood were most of the thyroid clonotypes expanded above 0.001.

V gene TRBV6-1 combines with J gene TRBJ2-1, with TRBD1 as a possible D gene (6 bases). The origin of this receptor is a woman aged 25-40 years with Graves disease. The material was peripheral blood mononuclear cells (PBMCs), obtained at new diagnosis, from a patient treated with antithyroid drugs. The CDR3 here is CASSHGWQGYNEQFF. CDR3 nucleotides: TGTGCCAGCAGCCACGGGTGGCAGGGGTACAATGAGCAGTTCTTC.